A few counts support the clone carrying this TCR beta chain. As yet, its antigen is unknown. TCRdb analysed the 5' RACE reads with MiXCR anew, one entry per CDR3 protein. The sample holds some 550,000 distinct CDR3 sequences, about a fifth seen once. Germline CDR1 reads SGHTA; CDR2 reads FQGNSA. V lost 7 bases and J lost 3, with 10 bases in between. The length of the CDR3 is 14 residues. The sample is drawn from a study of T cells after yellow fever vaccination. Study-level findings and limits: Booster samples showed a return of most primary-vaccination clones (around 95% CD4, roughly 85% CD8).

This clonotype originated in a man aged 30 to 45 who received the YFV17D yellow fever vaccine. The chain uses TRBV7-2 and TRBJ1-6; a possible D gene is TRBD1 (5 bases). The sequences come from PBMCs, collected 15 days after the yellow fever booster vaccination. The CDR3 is CASTLQGYNSPLHF. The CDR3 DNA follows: TGTGCCAGCACCTTGCAGGGCTATAATTCACCCCTCCACTTT.